The 10 T cell receptor beta chains presented below share a single source sample, sequenced in a study of T cell changes during pregnancy in multiple sclerosis. Sequencing used immunoSEQ multiplex PCR; TCRdb keeps in-frame clones, though not all of them. The table includes fewer than 12,000 clones, 75% to 90% detected once. Sequencing used CD8+ T cells from peripheral blood mononuclear cells, obtained in the first trimester of pregnancy. All receptors come from a female donor in good health, enrolled as a control in a pregnancy study.

V gene TRBV6-5 combines with J gene TRBJ1-1; the match to TRBD1 covers 11 bases. The V segment lost 2 bases and the J segment 4 bases; nucleotides outside the gene matches: 3. The CDR3 runs to 15 residues. Germline V gives CDR1 MNHEY, CDR2 SVGAGI. As DNA, the CDR3 is TGTGCCAGCAGTTACACGGGACAGGGGGGCACTGAAGCTTTCTTT. This gives the protein CASSYTGQGGTEAFF.

This clone occurred a few times. The chain employs TRBV4-2 and TRBJ1-4; 8 bases are shared with TRBD1. The CDR3 is made up of 16 amino acids. V trimming: 0 bases; J trimming: 8 bases; junction bases outside the gene matches: 8. Germline V gene lookup returns CDR1 LGHNA and CDR2 YNFKEQ. CDR3 bases: TGTGCCAGCAGCCAAGAGCAGGGGCAGGGGGCCGAAAAACTGTTTTTT. The encoded protein is CASSQEQGQGAEKLFF.

The chain links TRBV19 to TRBJ1-1, with D maybe TRBD1 (6 bases). Trimming stripped 7 bases from V and 9 bases from J, with 24 bases between. The CDR3 extends over 15 amino acids. CDR1 is LNHDA and CDR2 is SQIVND in the germline V gene (reference sequence). CDR3 bases: TGTGCCAGTACCGGAATCCCGGGAACAGGGTCCAAAGCTTTCTTT. The encoded protein is CASTGIPGTGSKAFF. The variable domain in full, with the rest retrieved from reference TRBV19 and TRBJ1-1, is DGGITQSPKYLFRKEGQNVTLSCEQNLNHDAMYWYRQDPGQGLRLIYYSQIVNDFQKGDIAEGYSVSREKKESFPLTVTSAQKNPTAFYLCASTGIPGTGSKAFFGQGTRLTVV.

V and J are TRBV29-1 and TRBJ2-3, with 9 bases matching TRBD1. Losses at the gene ends were 3 bases for V and 1 base for J; bases not matched to a gene: 8. The CDR3 totals 16 residues. CDR1 and CDR2 from the germline V gene are SQVTM and ANQGSEA. CDR3 in DNA: TGCAGCGTTGATCCCGGACAGGGGACGGGCACAGATACGCAGTATTTT. Its translation is CSVDPGQGTGTDTQYF.

The rearrangement joins TRBV6-4 to TRBJ2-2, with TRBD1 identical over 11 bases. The CDR3 length is 16 residues. J gave up 3 bases and V 2 bases, and 2 bases lay outside the gene matches. Germline V lookup: CDR1 MRHNA, CDR2 SNTAGT. This CDR3 is CASSDRTGGDTGELFF. For the CDR3, the DNA is TGTGCCAGCAGTGACAGGACAGGGGGCGACACCGGGGAGCTGTTTTTT.

The chain has TRBV7-9 and TRBJ1-2, with TRBD1 as a possible D gene (6 bases). This CDR3 has 15 residues. Germline V gives CDR1 SEHNR, CDR2 FQNEAQ (reference sequence). V lost 2 bases and J lost 1, with 11 bases in between. In DNA, the CDR3 is TGTGCCAGCAGCTTAACCCAGGGGTATAACTATGGCTACACCTTC. Encoded protein: CASSLTQGYNYGYTF.

The V and J genes are TRBV4-3 and TRBJ2-1; D may be TRBD1 (5 bases). The germline V gene has CDR1 LGHNA and CDR2 YSLEER. CDR3 length: 16 residues. Trimming took off 2 bases at V and 3 bases at J, with 14 bases between the two ends. The CDR3 here is CASSQWWQGFYNEQFF. The CDR3 DNA is TGCGCCAGCAGCCAATGGTGGCAGGGCTTCTACAATGAGCAGTTCTTC.

V is TRBV4-1 and J is TRBJ2-7; D gene ambiguous. Germline V lookup: CDR1 MGHRA, CDR2 YSYEKL. V lost 0 bases and J lost 1, with 13 bases in between. This CDR3 is built from 16 residues. CDR3 DNA: TGCGCCAGCAGCCAAGATCTGGCCCTGGCTTCCTACGAGCAGTACTTC. Amino acid sequence: CASSQDLALASYEQYF.

The chain recombines TRBV27 with TRBJ2-1; 8 bases are shared with TRBD2. J gave up 0 bases and V 0 bases, and 10 bases lay outside the gene matches. The germline V gene has CDR1 MNHEY and CDR2 SMNVEV (reference sequence). CDR3 size: 19 residues. In DNA form, the CDR3 reads TGTGCCAGCAGTTTATCTAGCGGGGCCGTCCTCCTCTCCTACAATGAGCAGTTCTTC. It encodes CASSLSSGAVLLSYNEQFF.

V is TRBV4-3 and J is TRBJ1-5; maybe TRBD1 (5 bases). Trimming left V 4 bases short and J 0 bases short, with 13 bases between. The CDR3 totals 16 residues. Germline V gene data show CDR1 as LGHNA and CDR2 as YSLEER. DNA for the CDR3: TGCGCCAGCAGCCCCTCGGCAGGGAATAGCAATCAGCCCCAGCATTTT. Translation: CASSPSAGNSNQPQHF.